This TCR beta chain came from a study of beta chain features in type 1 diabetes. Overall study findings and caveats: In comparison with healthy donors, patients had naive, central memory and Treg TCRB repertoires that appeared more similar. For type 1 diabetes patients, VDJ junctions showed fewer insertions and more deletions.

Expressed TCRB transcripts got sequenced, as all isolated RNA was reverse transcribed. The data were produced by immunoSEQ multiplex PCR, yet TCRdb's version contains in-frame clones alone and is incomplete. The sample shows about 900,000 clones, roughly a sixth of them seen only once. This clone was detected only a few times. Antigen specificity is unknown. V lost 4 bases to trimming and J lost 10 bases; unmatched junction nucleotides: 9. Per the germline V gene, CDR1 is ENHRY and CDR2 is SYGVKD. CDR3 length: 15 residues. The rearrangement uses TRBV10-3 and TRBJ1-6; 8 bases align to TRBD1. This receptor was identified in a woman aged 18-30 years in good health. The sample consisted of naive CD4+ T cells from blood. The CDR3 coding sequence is TGTGCCATCAGTGGGCAGGGGGCAGTCACGTCACCCCTCCACTTT. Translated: CAISGQGAVTSPLHF.